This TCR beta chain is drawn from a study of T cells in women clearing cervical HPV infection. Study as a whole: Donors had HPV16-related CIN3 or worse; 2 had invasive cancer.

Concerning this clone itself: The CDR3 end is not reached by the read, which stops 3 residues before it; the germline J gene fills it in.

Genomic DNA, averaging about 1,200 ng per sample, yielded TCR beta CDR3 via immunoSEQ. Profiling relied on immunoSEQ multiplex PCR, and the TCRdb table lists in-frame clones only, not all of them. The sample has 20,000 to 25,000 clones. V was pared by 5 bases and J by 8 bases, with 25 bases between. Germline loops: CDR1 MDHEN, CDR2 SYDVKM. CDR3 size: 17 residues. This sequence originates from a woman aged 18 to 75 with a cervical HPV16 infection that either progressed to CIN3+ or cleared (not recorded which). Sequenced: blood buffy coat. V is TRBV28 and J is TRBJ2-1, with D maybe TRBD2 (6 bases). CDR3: CASSASGWRGWDDEQFF. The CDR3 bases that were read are TGTGCCAGCAGTGCCTCGGGCTGGCGGGGTTGGGACGATGAG.